Following are 3 T cell receptor beta chains from one sample sequenced in a study of T cell responses to AZD1222 COVID-19 vaccine. The protocol was immunoSEQ multiplex PCR, while the TCRdb copy is restricted to in-frame clones and leaves out a portion. The data contain tens of thousands of clones, roughly 86% of them singletons. The sequences come from peripheral blood, collected 28 days after the second AZD1222 dose. The receptor set was obtained from an adult who received the AZD1222 COVID-19 vaccine.

This clone was counted between two and nine times. This rearrangement joins TRBV5-5 to TRBJ1-6; D unresolved. The V end was cut by 6 bases, the J end by 7 bases, with 20 bases between. The germline V gene has CDR1 SGHKS and CDR2 YYEKEE (reference sequence). CDR3 length equals 16 residues. Written as DNA, the CDR3 is TGTGCCAGCAATGGAGGGAATCCATTACAGAATTCACCCCTCCACTTT. Translated: CASNGGNPLQNSPLHF.

V is TRBV5-6 and J is TRBJ1-6, with 7 bases aligning to TRBD1. V lost 0 bases, J lost 10 bases, and 7 bases stayed unmatched. Germline CDR1 reads SGHDT; CDR2 reads YYEEEE. This CDR3 spans 15 amino acids. CDR3 DNA sequence: TGTGCCAGCAGCTTGGGGGACAGAACCAGGTCACCCCTCCACTTT. Translated, it gives CASSLGDRTRSPLHF.

The V and J genes are TRBV9 and TRBJ1-5; D call uncertain. Germline V gene lookup returns CDR1 SGDLS and CDR2 YYNGEE. The CDR3 is made up of 13 amino acids. V was pared by 4 bases and J by 6 bases, with 11 bases between. The CDR3 bases are TGTGCCAGCAGCCCAGCCCCGGGTCAGCCCCAGCATTTT. This translates into CASSPAPGQPQHF.